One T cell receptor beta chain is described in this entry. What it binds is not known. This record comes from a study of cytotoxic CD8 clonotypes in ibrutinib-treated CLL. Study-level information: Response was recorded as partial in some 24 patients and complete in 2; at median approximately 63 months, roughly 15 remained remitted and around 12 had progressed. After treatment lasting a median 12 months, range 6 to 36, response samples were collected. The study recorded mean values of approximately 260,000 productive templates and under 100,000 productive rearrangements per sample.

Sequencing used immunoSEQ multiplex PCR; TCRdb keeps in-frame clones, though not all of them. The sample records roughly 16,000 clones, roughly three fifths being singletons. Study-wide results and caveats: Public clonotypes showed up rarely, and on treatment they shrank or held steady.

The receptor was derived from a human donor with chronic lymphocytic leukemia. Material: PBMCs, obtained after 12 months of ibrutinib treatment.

In DNA, the CDR3 is TGTGCCAGCAGCCAAGTTAGAGGGGTTGGCACTGAAGCTTTCTTT. It specifies CASSQVRGVGTEAFF. This sequence joins TRBV14 and TRBJ1-1; D might be TRBD1 (5 bases). The germline V gene has CDR1 SGHDN and CDR2 FVKESK. This CDR3 has 15 residues. With 1 base removed from V and 4 bases from J, the gap between germline ends came to 13 bases.